This TCR beta chain was obtained from a study of PD-L1 blockade in urothelial cancer. Study background: Blood was tested 3 weeks (second dose) and 6 weeks into treatment. A median approximately 140,000 T cells were found in blood samples. Whole-study results and caveats: A below-median TCR clonality in blood before treatment predicted better survival.

CDR3 size: 19 residues. Germline V lookup: CDR1 SEHNR, CDR2 FQNEAQ (reference sequence). V was clipped by 8 bases and J by 0 bases, with 26 bases between them. Every PCR received spiked-in synthetic TCR analog templates. Measured with immunoSEQ multiplex PCR; TCRdb has only the in-frame clones, and not every one. The sample yields more than 45,000 clones, 70% to 85% seen once. To note about this clone: Antigen specificity is unknown.

The sequencing here drew on PBMCs, taken around atezolizumab (anti-PD-L1) treatment. The sequence came from an older man with urothelial cancer. V and J are TRBV7-9 and TRBJ2-1; D might be TRBD2 (6 bases). CDR3 bases: TGTGCCAGCGAGGGTATAGCGGAGACTCCACCAAGCTCCTACAATGAGCAGTTCTTC. Translated: CASEGIAETPPSSYNEQFF.